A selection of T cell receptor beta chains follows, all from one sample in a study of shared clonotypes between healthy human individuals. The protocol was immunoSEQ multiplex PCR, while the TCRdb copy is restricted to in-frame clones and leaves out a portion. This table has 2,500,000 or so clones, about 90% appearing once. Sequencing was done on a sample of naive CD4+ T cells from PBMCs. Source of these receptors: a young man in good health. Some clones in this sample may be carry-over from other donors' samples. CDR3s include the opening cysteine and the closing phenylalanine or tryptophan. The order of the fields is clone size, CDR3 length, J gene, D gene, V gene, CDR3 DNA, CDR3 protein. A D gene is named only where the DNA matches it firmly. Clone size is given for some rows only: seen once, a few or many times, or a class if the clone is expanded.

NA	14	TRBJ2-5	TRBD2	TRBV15	TGTGCCACCAGCAGAGTTGCGGGAGGGGCCCCCCAGTACTTC	CATSRVAGGAPQYF
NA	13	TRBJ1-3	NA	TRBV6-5	TGTGCCAGCATGCAGGCCTCCGGAAACACCATATATTTT	CASMQASGNTIYF
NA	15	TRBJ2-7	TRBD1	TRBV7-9	TGTGCCAGCAGCTTAATCGCAGGGGGCGGCCACGAGCAGTACTTC	CASSLIAGGGHEQYF
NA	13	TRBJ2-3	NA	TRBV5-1	TGCGCCAGCAGTCGGCAGGGCGAAGATACGCAGTATTTT	CASSRQGEDTQYF
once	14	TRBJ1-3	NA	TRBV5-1	TGCGCCAGCAGCCCCACGCTTCGTGGAGACACCATATATTTT	CASSPTLRGDTIYF
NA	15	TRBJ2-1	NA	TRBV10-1	TGCGCCAGCAGTGCGACTAGTTTTCAGTACAATGAGCAGTTCTTC	CASSATSFQYNEQFF
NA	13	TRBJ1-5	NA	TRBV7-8	TGTGCCAGCAGCTTAGATGACGTCGGGCCCCAGCATTTT	CASSLDDVGPQHF
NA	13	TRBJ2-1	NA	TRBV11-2	TGTGCCAGCAGCCCAGTGGTAGCGAATGAGCAGTTCTTC	CASSPVVANEQFF
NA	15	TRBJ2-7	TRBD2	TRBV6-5	TGTGCCAGCAGTTACTATAGCGGGAGTGGGTACGAGCAGTACTTC	CASSYYSGSGYEQYF
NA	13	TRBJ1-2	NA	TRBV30	TGTGCCTGGAGTGTACTCGGACCCTATGGCTACACCTTC	CAWSVLGPYGYTF
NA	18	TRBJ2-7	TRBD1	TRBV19	TGTGCCAGTAGTATATTCCCTCGGGACAGGGATCTTTCCTACGAGCAGTACTTC	CASSIFPRDRDLSYEQYF
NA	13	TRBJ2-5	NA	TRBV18	TGTGCCAGCTCACCTCAGGGTGGGGAGACCCAGTACTTC	CASSPQGGETQYF
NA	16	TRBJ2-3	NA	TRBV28	TGTGCCAGCAGTTCCCCCTCCCGGGCTCGGGCAGATACGCAGTATTTT	CASSSPSRARADTQYF
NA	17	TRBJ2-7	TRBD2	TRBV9	TGTGCCAGCAGCGAAACAGGGGGACTAGCGGAACTACGCGAGCAGTACTTC	CASSETGGLAELREQYF
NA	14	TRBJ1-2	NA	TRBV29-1	TGCAGCGTAGTGACGGTACCAGCTAACTATGGCTACACCTTC	CSVVTVPANYGYTF
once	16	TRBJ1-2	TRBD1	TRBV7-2	TGTGCCAGCAGCCCAAAACAGGGGATTTTTGACTATGGCTACACCTTC	CASSPKQGIFDYGYTF
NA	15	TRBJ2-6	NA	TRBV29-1	TGCAGCGTTCAAGCTTCGAGCTCTGGGGCCAACGTCCTGACTTTC	CSVQASSSGANVLTF
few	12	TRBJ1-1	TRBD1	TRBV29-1	TGCAGCGTGGGGACAGGGGGCACTGAAGCTTTCTTT	CSVGTGGTEAFF
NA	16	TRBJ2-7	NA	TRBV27	TGTGCCAGCAGTTCGGACCTTGAGGCATCCGCCTACGAGCAGTACTTC	CASSSDLEASAYEQYF
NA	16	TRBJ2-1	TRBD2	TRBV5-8	TGTGCCAGCAGCTTGAGAGGGACTAGCGGGAGCTTTGAGCAGTTCTTC	CASSLRGTSGSFEQFF
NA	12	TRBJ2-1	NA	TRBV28	TGTGCCAGCAGTTTGGGACCCTCTGCCGTGTTCTTC	CASSLGPSAVFF
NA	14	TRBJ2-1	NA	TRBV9	TGTGCCAGCAGCGAGGGGGGCTCCTACAATGAGCAGTTCTTC	CASSEGGSYNEQFF
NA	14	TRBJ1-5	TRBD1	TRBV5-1	TGCGCCAGCAGCTTCGGACAGGGCAATCAGCCCCAGCATTTT	CASSFGQGNQPQHF
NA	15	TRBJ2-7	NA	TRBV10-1	TGCGCCAGCAGTGAGTCTTCTGGGCGGTACTACGAGCAGTACTTC	CASSESSGRYYEQYF
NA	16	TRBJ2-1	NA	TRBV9	TGTGCCAGCAGCCCCGGGGCCGCGGGCGCCTACAATGAGCAGTTCTTC	CASSPGAAGAYNEQFF
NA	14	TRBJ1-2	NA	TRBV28	TGTGCCAGCAGTCAGACGACGGATGGCGGTGGCTACACCTTC	CASSQTTDGGGYTF
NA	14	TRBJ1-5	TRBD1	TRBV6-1	TGTGCCAGCAGGGTAGAACAGGGGTTTCAGCCCCAGCATTTT	CASRVEQGFQPQHF
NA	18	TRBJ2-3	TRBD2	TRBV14	TGTGCCAGCAGCCCTCTCAGCCTTCCGGGACTACTAGGGGATACGCAGTATTTT	CASSPLSLPGLLGDTQYF
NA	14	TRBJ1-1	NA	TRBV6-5	TGTGCCAGCAGGACCAGCTTCATGAACACTGAAGCTTTCTTT	CASRTSFMNTEAFF
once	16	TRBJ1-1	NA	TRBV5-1	TGCGCCAGCAGTGGCTCGCCAACGAGCATGAACACTGAAGCTTTCTTT	CASSGSPTSMNTEAFF
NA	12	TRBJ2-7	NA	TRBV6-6	TGTGCCAGCAGTTTGACCCCCTACGAGCAGTACTTC	CASSLTPYEQYF
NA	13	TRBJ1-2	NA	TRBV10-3	TGTGCCATCAGTGGCCGGACGGAGTATGGCTACACCTTC	CAISGRTEYGYTF
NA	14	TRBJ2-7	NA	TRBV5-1	TGCGCCAGCAGCTTGATGCAGAACCCCTACGAGCAGTACTTC	CASSLMQNPYEQYF
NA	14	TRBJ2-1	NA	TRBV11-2	TGTGCCAGCAGCTCTTTACAGCCTGGCAATGAGCAGTTCTTC	CASSSLQPGNEQFF
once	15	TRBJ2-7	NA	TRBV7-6	TGTGCCAGCAGCTTGAGTGACGGACCCTCCTACGAGCAGTACTTC	CASSLSDGPSYEQYF
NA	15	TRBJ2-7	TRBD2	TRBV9	TGTGCCAGCAGCAAACTAGCGGGAGGTGTCGACGAGCAGTACTTC	CASSKLAGGVDEQYF
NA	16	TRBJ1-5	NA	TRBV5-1	TGCGCCAGCAGCTTGGACAGTCCCGGCCTGGGCCAGCCCCAGCATTTT	CASSLDSPGLGQPQHF
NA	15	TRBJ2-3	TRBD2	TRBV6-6	TGTGCCAGCAGTTATATCAGGGAGGGTCCAGATACGCAGTATTTT	CASSYIREGPDTQYF
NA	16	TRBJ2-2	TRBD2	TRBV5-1	TGCGCCAGCAGCGTCATAGCGGGGCTGAACACCGGGGAGCTGTTTTTT	CASSVIAGLNTGELFF
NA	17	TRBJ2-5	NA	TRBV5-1	TGCGCCAGCAGCTTTTCGGCTAGCACCCGAATGGGAGAGACCCAGTACTTC	CASSFSASTRMGETQYF
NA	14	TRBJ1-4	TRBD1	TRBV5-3	TGTGCCAGCAGCTCGACAGGGAGGGAAGAAAAACTGTTTTTT	CASSSTGREEKLFF
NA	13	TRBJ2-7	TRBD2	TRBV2	TGTGCCAGCAGCGGGAGGGCCGAAAACGAGCAGTACTTC	CASSGRAENEQYF